This TCR beta chain was captured in a study of blood T cells in healthy people across ages. Broader study findings: One million T cells yielded diversity estimates that were considered underestimates.

The authors ran a second PCR of about 6 to 11 cycles using a sample-barcoded 5' primer and a J-beta primer mix. Tagging of each cDNA molecule was performed by a template-switch adaptor with 12 random nucleotides. Using its own MiXCR run on the 5' RACE reads, TCRdb lists one record per CDR3 protein. Here the sample spans roughly 680,000 distinct CDR3 sequences, over 45% being singletons. The V gene end was trimmed by 5 bases and the J gene end by 3 bases; junction bases not matched to a gene: 8. This CDR3 spans 16 amino acids. Germline V gene sequence: CDR1 SGHTA, CDR2 FQGNSA. In this sample, this clonotype turned up a few times. What it recognizes is unknown.

The clonotype was recovered from a woman aged 55-75 years in good health. J is TRBJ2-7 and V is TRBV7-2; 12 nucleotides agree with TRBD2. Sample: blood. The CDR3 nucleotides read TGTGCCAGCAGCCCCGAAGGGACTAGCGGGCTCTACGAGCAGTACTTC. Its translation: CASSPEGTSGLYEQYF.